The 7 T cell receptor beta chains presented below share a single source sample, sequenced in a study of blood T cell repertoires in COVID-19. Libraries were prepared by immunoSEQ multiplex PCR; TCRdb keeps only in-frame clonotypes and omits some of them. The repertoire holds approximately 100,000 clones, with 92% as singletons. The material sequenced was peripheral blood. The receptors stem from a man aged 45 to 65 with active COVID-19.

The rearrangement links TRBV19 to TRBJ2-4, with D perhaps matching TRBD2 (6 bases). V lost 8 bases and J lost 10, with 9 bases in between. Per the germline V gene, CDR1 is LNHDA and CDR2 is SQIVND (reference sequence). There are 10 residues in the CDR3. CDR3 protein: CASQGGIQYF. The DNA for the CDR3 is TGTGCCAGTCAAGGAGGGATTCAGTACTTC.

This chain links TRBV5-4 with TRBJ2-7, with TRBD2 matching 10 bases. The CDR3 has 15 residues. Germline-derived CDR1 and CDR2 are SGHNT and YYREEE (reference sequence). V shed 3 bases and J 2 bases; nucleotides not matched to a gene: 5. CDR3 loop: CASSSSGSGTYEQYF. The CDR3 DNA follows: TGTGCCAGCAGCTCTAGCGGGAGTGGGACCTACGAGCAGTACTTC.

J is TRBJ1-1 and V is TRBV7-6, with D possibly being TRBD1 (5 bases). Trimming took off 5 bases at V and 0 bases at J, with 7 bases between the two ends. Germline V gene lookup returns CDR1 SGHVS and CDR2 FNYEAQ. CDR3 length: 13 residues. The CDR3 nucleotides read TGTGCCAGCAGCGCGACAGTGAACACTGAAGCTTTCTTT. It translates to CASSATVNTEAFF.

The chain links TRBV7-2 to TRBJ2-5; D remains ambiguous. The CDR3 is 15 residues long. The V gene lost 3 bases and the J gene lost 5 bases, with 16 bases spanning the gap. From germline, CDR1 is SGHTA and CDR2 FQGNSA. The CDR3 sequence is CASSFGAGLWETQYF. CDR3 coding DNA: TGTGCCAGCAGCTTCGGAGCTGGGTTGTGGGAGACCCAGTACTTC.

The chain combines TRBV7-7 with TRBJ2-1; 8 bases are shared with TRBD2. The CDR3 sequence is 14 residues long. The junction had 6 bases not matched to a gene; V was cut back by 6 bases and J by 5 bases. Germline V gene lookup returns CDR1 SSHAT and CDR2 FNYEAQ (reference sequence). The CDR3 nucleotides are TGTGCCAGCAGTAAGACTAGCGACAACAATGAGCAGTTCTTC. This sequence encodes CASSKTSDNNEQFF.

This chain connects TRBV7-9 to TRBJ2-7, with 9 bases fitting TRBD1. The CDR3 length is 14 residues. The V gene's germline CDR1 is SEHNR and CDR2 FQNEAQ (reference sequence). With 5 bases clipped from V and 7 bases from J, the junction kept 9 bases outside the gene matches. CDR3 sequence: CASSRRDREFEQYF. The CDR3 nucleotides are TGTGCCAGCAGCCGGCGGGACAGGGAGTTTGAGCAGTACTTC.

In DNA form, the CDR3 reads TGTGCCAGCAGCCAGGGGGGAGGGACAGGTAATTCACCCCTCCACTTT. This encodes CASSQGGGTGNSPLHF. The rearrangement uses TRBV3-1 (or the pseudogene TRBV3-2) and TRBJ1-6; 8 positions match TRBD1. CDR3 length equals 16 residues. The V gene end was trimmed by 3 bases and the J gene end by 6 bases; junction bases not matched to a gene: 7. Germline V gene lookup returns CDR1 LGHDT and CDR2 YNNKEL (reference sequence).